These T cell receptor beta chains were read from a single sample in a study of CD8 T cells in Susac syndrome. Via MiXCR, TCRdb re-called the immunoSEQ multiplex PCR reads, giving one row per CDR3 protein. In the table there are 200,000 to 250,000 distinct CDR3 sequences, around 96% of which are singletons. Sequencing was carried out using CD4+ T cells from PBMCs. Receptors were obtained from a human donor with multiple sclerosis. Both conserved end residues are part of each CDR3. Each record gives: J gene, D gene, V gene, CDR3 DNA, CDR3 protein. D genes are given only for firm matches.

j_call: TRBJ2-7
d_call: NA
v_call: TRBV23-1
cdr3_nt: TGCGCCAGCAAAACCTCTTCGCGTCGGGATGCCGGGCAGTACTTC
cdr3_aa: CASKTSSRRDAGQYF

j_call: TRBJ2-4
d_call: NA
v_call: TRBV5-6
cdr3_nt: TGTGCCAGCAGCTTGACAGGGGCCAAAAACATTCAGTACTTC
cdr3_aa: CASSLTGAKNIQYF

j_call: TRBJ1-1
d_call: TRBD1
v_call: TRBV3-1
cdr3_nt: TGTGCCAGCAGAGGGACAGGTTCGTACACTGAAGCTTTCTTT
cdr3_aa: CASRGTGSYTEAFF

j_call: TRBJ2-1
d_call: NA
v_call: TRBV5-4
cdr3_nt: TGTGCCAGCAGCCTCCAGGGGAGACAATACAATGAGCAGTTCTTC
cdr3_aa: CASSLQGRQYNEQFF

j_call: TRBJ2-3
d_call: NA
v_call: TRBV20-1
cdr3_nt: TGCAGTGCTAGACGACCGGGAACCCGCACAGATACGCAGTATTTT
cdr3_aa: CSARRPGTRTDTQYF

j_call: TRBJ2-1
d_call: NA
v_call: TRBV18
cdr3_nt: TGTGCCAGCTCAGGGAACTTGGAGGCGGGCTCCTACAATGAGCAGTTCTTC
cdr3_aa: CASSGNLEAGSYNEQFF

j_call: TRBJ1-6
d_call: NA
v_call: TRBV9
cdr3_nt: TGTGCCAGCAGCCAGGCTGGGCGGGGTAATTCACCCCTCCACTTT
cdr3_aa: CASSQAGRGNSPLHF

j_call: TRBJ2-1
d_call: TRBD2
v_call: TRBV25-1
cdr3_nt: TGTGCCAGCTGCCAATCGGGGACTAGCGGGAGACGCGCCTTCTTC
cdr3_aa: CASCQSGTSGRRAFF

j_call: TRBJ2-7
d_call: NA
v_call: TRBV7-6
cdr3_nt: TGTGCCAGCACCCTATCTCTTGCGGGCGAGCAGTACTTC
cdr3_aa: CASTLSLAGEQYF

j_call: TRBJ2-1
d_call: NA
v_call: TRBV29-1
cdr3_nt: TGCAGCGTTAGTGGTATTCGGAATGAGCAGTTCTTC
cdr3_aa: CSVSGIRNEQFF

j_call: TRBJ2-3
d_call: NA
v_call: TRBV29-1
cdr3_nt: TGCAGCGTTGAAATACAGCCTAACGAAGCGCAGTATTTT
cdr3_aa: CSVEIQPNEAQYF